This paragraph reports one TCR beta chain. The authors ran a second PCR of roughly 6 to 12 cycles using a sample-barcoded 5' primer and a J-beta primer mix. TCRdb recomputed calls from the 5' RACE reads with MiXCR, one row per CDR3 protein. In the table there are a few hundred thousand distinct CDR3 sequences, roughly half of which are singletons. This specimen belongs to a study of blood T cells in healthy people across ages. CDR1 and CDR2 from the germline V gene are SGHRS and YFSETQ. Trimming removed 4 bases at V and 5 bases at J, with 21 bases between. The CDR3 contains 17 residues. The chain joins TRBV5-1 to TRBJ1-4; no clear D. The clonotype comes from a man aged 60 to 75 in good health. Sequences were obtained from blood. The CDR3 here is CASSNRARELTNEKLFF. The CDR3 DNA is TGCGCCAGCAGCAACCGGGCGAGGGAACTGACAAATGAAAAACTGTTTTTT. The full variable domain, completed using reference TRBV5-1 and TRBJ1-4, is KAGVTQTPRYLIKTRGQQVTLSCSPISGHRSVSWYQQTPGQGLQFLFEYFSETQRNKGNFPGRFSGRQFSNSRSEMNVSTLELGDSALYLCASSNRARELTNEKLFFGSGTQLSVL.